This T cell receptor beta chain was documented in a study of blood T cell repertoires in COVID-19. Study in general: T cells, B-cell-depleted T cells, or PBMCs provided the cDNA or gDNA that served as material.

Under the authors' procedure: By means of reference gene primer amplification, nucleated cell counts were estimated. Here immunoSEQ multiplex PCR was the method, and the copy in TCRdb shows in-frame clones only, minus some. The DNA was the basis for D and trimming; V, J and clone size are from that table. The sample consists of about 360,000 clones, around nine tenths of them appearing once. Germline CDR1 is MNHEY and CDR2 is SVGAGI. With 2 bases removed from V and 6 bases from J, the gap between germline ends came to 13 bases. CDR3 length: 15 amino acids. The origin of this receptor is a human donor in a cohort sampled during active COVID-19. The chain links TRBV6-5 to TRBJ1-4; weak D call: TRBD1 (6 bases). Sequenced: peripheral blood. The CDR3 DNA reads TGTGCCAGCAGTTACGCCGGACAGCACCATGAAAAACTGTTTTTT. Protein product: CASSYAGQHHEKLFF.